Each of the 9 T cell receptor beta chains below was sequenced from the same sample in a study of tumor and adjacent non-tumor tissue in lung cancer. A modified ARM-PCR protocol with three rounds of nested PCR amplified TCRbeta. MiXCR, run by TCRdb on the multiplex PCR reads, gives a single entry per CDR3 protein. This sample carries about 98,000 distinct CDR3 sequences, 80% of them seen once, and the ten largest clones take more than 25%. This sample's RNA came from whole unsorted tissue. Distant lung tissue was collected more than 3 cm away from the tumor edge. Specimen: distant non-tumor lung tissue. These TCRs come from a man aged 55 to 70 with small cell lung cancer.

Points on this clonotype: Mismatch with germline at one junction end may stem from a read error. The genes are TRBV28 and TRBJ2-2; the D gene is possibly TRBD1 (6 bases). From germline, CDR1 is MDHEN and CDR2 SYDVKM. The CDR3 is made up of 16 amino acids. The CDR3 nucleotides are TGTGCCAGCAGCACGACCACAGGGACGGACACCGGGGACCTGTTTTTT. Its protein is CASSTTTGTDTGDLFF.

Points on this clonotype: This CDR3 is missing its conserved last phenylalanine or tryptophan, likely due to a read error. The chain employs TRBV4-2 and TRBJ1-1; D unclear. Germline CDR1 LGHNA, CDR2 YNFKEQ. The CDR3 spans 14 residues. CDR3 in DNA: TGTGCCATCAGCCAAGATTGGGGTTGGACTGAAGCTTTCTTA. Translated: CAISQDWGWTEAFL.

The chain uses TRBV10-2 and TRBJ2-1; maybe TRBD1 (5 bases). CDR3 length: 15 residues. Between the trimmed V and J ends, which lost 4 bases and 14 bases, there was a span of 24 bases. From germline, CDR1 is WSHSY and CDR2 SAAADI. The CDR3 sequence: CASSVSGRSYNDEFF. The CDR3 coding sequence is TGCGCCAGCAGTGTGTCAGGGCGATCCTATAATGATGAGTTCTTC.

This chain joins TRBV28 and TRBJ2-3, with 8 bases identical to TRBD1. V gave up 9 bases and J gave up 0 bases; unmatched junction bases: 17. Looked up from germline, CDR1 is MDHEN and CDR2 is SYDVKM. CDR3 size: 18 residues. The CDR3: CASNFMWQGAGSTDTQYF. As DNA, the CDR3 is TGTGCCAGTAATTTTATGTGGCAGGGGGCAGGGAGCACAGATACGCAGTATTTT.

The chain recombines TRBV28 with TRBJ2-2; no firm D call. V shed 8 bases and J shed 0 bases, with 13 bases lying between them. Germline V gene data show CDR1 as MDHEN and CDR2 as SYDVKM. The CDR3 has 15 residues. CDR3 loop: CASAFGSANTGELFF. The CDR3 nucleotides are TGTGCCAGCGCTTTCGGATCCGCGAACACCGGGGAGCTGTTTTTT.

This clonotype has only one observation. A read error may account for a junction end that differs from germline. This chain uses TRBV4-1 with TRBJ2-7; the D gene is possibly TRBD1 (5 bases). Per germline, CDR1 MGHRA and CDR2 YSYEKL. The CDR3 spans 13 residues. The CDR3 region has the DNA TGCCCCAGCAGTTTCGACAGACTCTGCGAGCAGTACTTT. It yields the protein CPSSFDRLCEQYF.

This clonotype was seen at least ten times. The rearrangement joins TRBV20-1 to TRBJ2-2; D possibly corresponds to TRBD1 (5 bases). V lost 0 bases and J lost 3, with 11 bases in between. Germline CDR1 reads DFQATT; CDR2 reads SNEGSKA (reference sequence). The length of the CDR3 is 15 residues. In nucleotides, the CDR3 is TGCAGTGCTAGAGATGTGGGGCAGGACACCGGGGAGCTGTTTTTT. It codes for CSARDVGQDTGELFF.

This clonotype showed up just once. The junction does not match germline at one end; this may be a read error. The V and J genes are TRBV6-1 and TRBJ2-2; the match to TRBD2 covers 10 bases. Germline assignment: CDR1 MNHNS and CDR2 SASEGT. This CDR3 has 19 amino acids. The CDR3 sequence: CASRWRLASGRSDTGELYF. The CDR3 coding sequence is TGTGCCAGCAGGTGGAGGTTGGCTAGCGGGAGATCGGACACCGGGGAGCTGTATTTT.

On this clonotype itself: The CDR3 carries no conserved terminal phenylalanine or tryptophan, so it likely arises from a read error. V gene TRBV4-1 combines with J gene TRBJ2-2; 7 bases line up with TRBD1. Per germline, CDR1 MGHRA and CDR2 YSYEKL. The CDR3 has 15 residues. V shed 5 bases and J 9 bases; nucleotides not matched to a gene: 12. The CDR3 sequence is CASSSKGAYTWELFY. The CDR3 nucleotides read TGCGCCAGCAGCAGCAAGGGGGCCTATACCTGGGAGCTGTTTTAT.